A single sample gave rise to the 26 T cell receptor beta chains below, sequenced in a study of CXCR3-negative and CXCR3-positive naive CD8 T cells. The authors made the TRB cDNA libraries by 5' RACE using UMI labels. TCRdb reprocessed the 5' RACE reads and reports one entry per CDR3 protein, with no DNA. The sample includes some 130,000 distinct CDR3 sequences. The source material was naive CXCR3- CD8+ T cells from blood. The subset: CD45RO-CCR7+CD27+CD95- naive CD8+ T cells lacking CXCR3 (TNR3-). The receptors derive from a human donor in good health. Some clones in this sample may be carry-over from other donors' samples.

The rearrangement links TRBV7-3 to TRBJ2-1; absent DNA, TCRdb's TRBD1 call cannot be checked. The V gene's germline CDR1 is SGHTA and CDR2 FQGTGA. CDR3 length: 13 residues. The chain's CDR3 is CASSLGGTGEQFF.

This chain uses TRBV7-9 with TRBJ2-2; TCRdb reports TRBD2, a call that lacks DNA to check it against. Germline values: CDR1 SEHNR, CDR2 FQNEAQ (reference sequence). The CDR3 runs to 17 residues. CDR3 sequence: CASSLGVALANTGELFF. The full variable domain, its missing parts supplied by reference TRBV7-9 and TRBJ2-2, is DTGVSQNPRHKITKRGQNVTFRCDPISEHNRLYWYRQTLGQGPEFLTYFQNEAQLEKSRLLSDRFSAERPKGSFSTLEIQRTEQGDSAMYLCASSLGVALANTGELFFGEGSRLTVL.

The genes are TRBV3-1 and TRBJ2-1; there is no DNA to check the TCRdb D call of TRBD2. This CDR3 spans 18 amino acids. Germline CDR1 reads LGHDT; CDR2 reads YNNKEL (reference sequence). CDR3 residues: CASSQVGLAGSSYNEQFF.

CDR3 region: CASSLVVGTGEDNEQFF. This rearrangement joins TRBV7-6 to TRBJ2-1; the D call of TRBD1 rests on TCRdb alone, since no DNA is present to check it. CDR3 length: 17 residues. Germline values: CDR1 SGHVS, CDR2 FNYEAQ. The whole variable domain, filled in from reference TRBV7-6 and TRBJ2-1, reads GAGVSQSPRYKVTKRGQDVALRCDPISGHVSLYWYRQALGQGPEFLTYFNYEAQQDKSGLPNDRFSAERPEGSISTLTIQRTEQRDSAMYRCASSLVVGTGEDNEQFFGPGTRLTVL.

The chain has TRBV10-3 and TRBJ1-1. CDR3 size: 11 residues. Germline V gene sequence: CDR1 ENHRY, CDR2 SYGVKD. The CDR3 region is CAISESWEAFF.

The chain carries TRBV28 and TRBJ1-3; TCRdb designates TRBD1, a call that cannot be tested without DNA. This CDR3 has 17 residues. The germline gives CDR1 MDHEN, CDR2 SYDVKM. Here the CDR3 reads CASTMRPDRDSGNTIYF.

The CDR3 sequence is CASSNWTGENIQYF. The J gene is TRBJ2-4, the V gene TRBV28; TCRdb returns TRBD1, unconfirmable since there is no DNA. The germline V gene encodes CDR1 MDHEN and CDR2 SYDVKM. This CDR3 has 14 residues.

The CDR3 protein is CASSFHSGITDTQYF. The V and J genes are TRBV12-3 or TRBV12-4 and TRBJ2-3. The CDR3 spans 15 residues.

The chain couples TRBV7-8 to TRBJ2-7; TCRdb picks TRBD1, but there is no DNA to check that call. Germline V gene lookup returns CDR1 SGHVS and CDR2 FQNEAQ. The CDR3 is made up of 15 amino acids. CDR3 loop: CASRRDTGDTYEQYF.

The chain recombines TRBV7-6 with TRBJ2-7; absent DNA, TCRdb's TRBD1 call cannot be checked. The CDR3 loop spans 13 amino acids. Germline CDR1 reads SGHVS; CDR2 reads FNYEAQ. The CDR3 loop reads CASSTSTRSEQYF.

This rearrangement joins TRBV7-9 to TRBJ2-1; TCRdb indicates TRBD1, and absent DNA this call remains unverified. Germline V CDR1 and CDR2: SEHNR, FQNEAQ (reference sequence). CDR3 size: 13 residues. CDR3 sequence reads: CASRHRLYNEQFF.

The chain carries TRBV19 and TRBJ2-6. CDR1 is LNHDA, CDR2 SQIVND, per germline (reference sequence). The CDR3 covers 15 residues. The CDR3 reads CASSTDISGANVLTF.

The chain links TRBV5-5 to TRBJ2-1; there is no DNA to check the TCRdb D call of TRBD1. CDR3 length: 16 residues. From germline, CDR1 is SGHKS and CDR2 YYEKEE (reference sequence). The CDR3 here is CASSLARRPSYNEQFF.

The J gene is TRBJ2-5, the V gene TRBV11-1; TCRdb lists TRBD1, though no DNA is available to test this call. Looked up from germline, CDR1 is SGHAT and CDR2 is FQDESV (reference sequence). This CDR3 has 12 residues. The CDR3 protein is CASSQDWGTQYF.

J is TRBJ1-5 and V is TRBV28; TCRdb selects TRBD1, and the lack of DNA leaves this call unchecked. Per germline, CDR1 MDHEN and CDR2 SYDVKM. The CDR3 has 15 residues. The CDR3 protein is CASSPLAGSGQPQHF.

CDR3 loop: CAISETQLSSYNEQFF. V is TRBV10-3 and J is TRBJ2-1. Germline V gene lookup returns CDR1 ENHRY and CDR2 SYGVKD. The length of the CDR3 is 16 residues.

The chain employs TRBV20-1 and TRBJ2-7. The germline gives CDR1 DFQATT, CDR2 SNEGSKA (reference sequence). This CDR3 comprises 13 residues. CDR3 residues: CSARTATSYEQYF.

This rearrangement joins TRBV29-1 to TRBJ2-5; checking the TCRdb D call of TRBD1 is not possible without DNA. The germline gives CDR1 SQVTM, CDR2 ANQGSEA. The CDR3 covers 12 residues. The CDR3 reads CSALDNSETQYF.

CDR3 residues: CASSVGTSGRDVAKNIQYF. The gene calls are TRBV11-2 and TRBJ2-4; the TCRdb call, TRBD2, lacks DNA for checking. Per germline, CDR1 SGHAT and CDR2 FQNNGV. This CDR3 is 19 amino acids long.

This chain joins TRBV27 and TRBJ1-1; no DNA is available, so the TRBD1 call from TCRdb remains unchecked. The CDR3 runs 14 residues. Germline lookup yields CDR1 MNHEY and CDR2 SMNVEV (reference sequence). This CDR3 is CASRLTGGLTEAFF.

The chain recombines TRBV7-6 with TRBJ2-5; the D gene TCRdb calls, TRBD1, cannot be checked with no DNA. Germline CDR1 is SGHVS and CDR2 is FNYEAQ. The CDR3 is 15 residues long. CDR3 amino acids: CASSLGGRAGETQYF.

The J gene is TRBJ2-5, the V gene TRBV27; TCRdb indicates TRBD2, and absent DNA this call remains unverified. The germline V gene encodes CDR1 MNHEY and CDR2 SMNVEV (reference sequence). The CDR3 loop spans 15 amino acids. Here the CDR3 reads CASSYASGGQETQYF.

This chain uses TRBV11-2 with TRBJ2-7. The CDR3 is 14 amino acids. Germline CDR1 SGHAT, CDR2 FQNNGV. The CDR3 protein is CASSLDGVGYEQYF. Full variable domain (rest looked up from reference TRBV11-2 and TRBJ2-7): EAGVAQSPRYKIIEKRQSVAFWCNPISGHATLYWYQQILGQGPKLLIQFQNNGVVDDSQLPKDRFSAERLKGVDSTLKIQPAKLEDSAVYLCASSLDGVGYEQYFGPGTRLTVT.

V gene TRBV28 combines with J gene TRBJ2-7. Germline V gene lookup returns CDR1 MDHEN and CDR2 SYDVKM. The CDR3 spans 13 residues. CDR3 region: CASKKGMNYEQYF.

The chain has TRBV29-1 and TRBJ2-7. The CDR3 consists of 11 residues. Germline values: CDR1 SQVTM, CDR2 ANQGSEA. CDR3 loop: CSVGGEYEQYF.

The V and J genes are TRBV11-1 and TRBJ2-5. Germline V gene lookup returns CDR1 SGHAT and CDR2 FQDESV (reference sequence). The CDR3 totals 15 residues. CDR3 protein: CASSLADGTEETQYF. Supplemented by reference TRBV11-1 and TRBJ2-5, the full variable domain reads EAEVAQSPRYKITEKSQAVAFWCDPISGHATLYWYRQILGQGPELLVQFQDESVVDDSQLPKDRFSAERLKGVDSTLKIQPAELGDSAMYLCASSLADGTEETQYFGPGTRLLVL.